The rows below give T cell receptor beta chains drawn from one sample of a study of cytomegalovirus exposure and HLA in healthy donors. Repertoires were generated with immunoSEQ multiplex PCR, while TCRdb's copy carries only in-frame clones and drops some. This sample has under 200,000 clones, with around 82% found just once. The specimen sequenced was PBMCs. Source of these receptors: a male donor in good health and CMV-seronegative. Each CDR3 is given with its conserved first and last residue. D genes are given only for firm matches. Size values are once, few and many counts, or a class for expanded clones, and some rows have none.

>NA|TRBJ2-3|NA|TRBV6-6
TGCGCCAGCAGTTTGGACACAGCAGATACGCAGTATTTT
CASSLDTADTQYF
>TRBD1|TRBJ2-7|NA|TRBV27
TGTGCCAGCAGTTTATATGGACAGGGTATTAACGAGCAGTACTTC
CASSLYGQGINEQYF
>NA|TRBJ2-7|once|TRBV28
TGTGCCAGCAGTTTATATCGGGGGGCCGCGGACTACGAGCAGTACTTC
CASSLYRGAADYEQYF
>NA|TRBJ2-7|NA|TRBV21-1
TGTGCCAGCAGCAAAAATCAAGGTGCCAAGGGGGACTACGAGCAGTACTTC
CASSKNQGAKGDYEQYF
>NA|TRBJ2-7|NA|TRBV2
TGTGCCAGCAGTGTTGGCGGAACCTACGAGCAGTACTTC
CASSVGGTYEQYF
>TRBD2|TRBJ2-6|NA|TRBV5-4
TGTGCCAGCAGCCGTTCGGGAGGGGGAAGTGGGGCCAACGTCCTGACTTTC
CASSRSGGGSGANVLTF
>NA|TRBJ1-1|NA|TRBV6-4
TGTGCCAGCAGTGGTGGACTGGACACTGAAGCTTTCTTT
CASSGGLDTEAFF
>NA|TRBJ2-2|NA|TRBV9
TGTGCCAGCAGCGAGGGGTTCGGGGAGCTGTTTTTT
CASSEGFGELFF
>NA|TRBJ1-1|NA|TRBV29-1
TGCAGCACCGCGGGGGGGCGACGCACTGAAGCTTTCTTT
CSTAGGRRTEAFF
>NA|TRBJ2-3|NA|TRBV27
TGTGCCAGCAGACCGGGGTGGCTGCTGCTCCGAACTAGCACAGATACGCAGTATTTT
CASRPGWLLLRTSTDTQYF
>NA|TRBJ2-5|few|TRBV4-1
TGCGCCAGCAGTTGGACTCTACAAGAGACCCAGTACTTC
CASSWTLQETQYF
>NA|TRBJ2-3|NA|TRBV10-2
TGCGCCAGCAAGGGGGGGCTCGCCGATACGCAGTATTTT
CASKGGLADTQYF
>NA|TRBJ2-1|NA|TRBV4-3
TGCGCCAGCAGCCAAGTAGGGGTAGGCTATGAGCAGTTCTTC
CASSQVGVGYEQFF
>NA|TRBJ1-1|NA|TRBV19
TGTGCCAGTAGTATCTCAGGCCCGAACACTGAAGCTTTCTTT
CASSISGPNTEAFF
>TRBD2|TRBJ2-3|NA|TRBV9
TGTGCCAGCAGCGTAGCGGGGACTAGGAACACAGATACGCAGTATTTT
CASSVAGTRNTDTQYF
>TRBD2|TRBJ2-1|NA|TRBV4-2
TGTGCCAGCAGCCAAGATAGTAGTAGCGGGAGGTCTTTCTACAATGAGCAGTTCTTC
CASSQDSSSGRSFYNEQFF
>NA|TRBJ2-7|NA|TRBV7-8
TGTGCCAGCAGGGGAGTGTCGGGGTACGAGCAGTACTTC
CASRGVSGYEQYF
>NA|TRBJ2-1|NA|TRBV5-5
TGTGCCAGCAGCCCCAGGGGATACAATGAGCAGTTCTTC
CASSPRGYNEQFF
>TRBD2|TRBJ2-3|NA|TRBV19
TGTGCCAGTAGTACACTAGCGGGGGGCACAGATACGCAGTATTTT
CASSTLAGGTDTQYF
>NA|TRBJ1-6|few|TRBV30
TGTGCCTGGAGTGTGGGGGGCTCCTATAATTCACCCCTCCACTTT
CAWSVGGSYNSPLHF
>TRBD2|TRBJ2-3|NA|TRBV6-4
TGTGCCAGCAGTGATTCCAACGGGACTAGCGGAGTTCGCACAGATACGCAGTATTTT
CASSDSNGTSGVRTDTQYF
>TRBD1|TRBJ2-3|NA|TRBV10-3
TGTGCCATCAGTCCGGGACAGGGCGCTTCAGATACGCAGTATTTT
CAISPGQGASDTQYF
>TRBD1|TRBJ2-3|NA|TRBV7-9
TGTGCCAGCAGCTTCGCCGACAGGGGGCAGTATTTT
CASSFADRGQYF
>NA|TRBJ1-6|few|TRBV7-3
TGTGCCAGCAGCTTCGGCAGGGTAGCTTCACCCCTCCACTTT
CASSFGRVASPLHF
>TRBD1|TRBJ1-1|NA|TRBV6-1
TGTGCCAGCAGTCCCCGGACAGGGGGGAACACTGAAGCTTTCTTT
CASSPRTGGNTEAFF
>NA|TRBJ1-6|NA|TRBV5-4
TGTGCCAGCAGCACTGATTATAATTCACCCCTCCACTTT
CASSTDYNSPLHF
>NA|TRBJ1-2|NA|TRBV7-2
TGTGCCAGCAGCTTAACACCTTCCCATGGCTACACCTTC
CASSLTPSHGYTF
>TRBD2|TRBJ2-1|NA|TRBV10-1
TGCGCCAGCAGTGATCATTCTAGCGGGGGGGCAGGAATTGAGGGTGAGCAGTTCTTC
CASSDHSSGGAGIEGEQFF
>NA|TRBJ2-1|NA|TRBV27
TGTGCCAGCAGTTCCCGCTACTGGGTGATTAGGGGTCACAATGAGCAGTTCTTC
CASSSRYWVIRGHNEQFF